The 23 T cell receptor beta chains below were found in one sample sequenced in a study of cytomegalovirus exposure and HLA in healthy donors. In the PCR, 60 Vbeta and 13 Jbeta primers were used. Only in-frame clones appear in the TCRdb table, and some are missing; sequencing was by immunoSEQ multiplex PCR. The sample lists about 140,000 clones, around 78% occurring once. Sequencing input: PBMCs. These receptors were taken from a man aged 35 to 55 in good health and CMV-seronegative.

The chain links TRBV7-2 to TRBJ1-2; 7 positions agree with TRBD1. CDR1 is SGHTA, CDR2 FQGNSA, per germline. This CDR3 is 14 amino acids long. Trimming at V came to 5 bases and at J to 2 bases, leaving 5 bases not matched to a gene. The CDR3 DNA reads TGTGCCAGCAGCCCCGGGACAGAGAACTATGGCTACACCTTC. It codes for CASSPGTENYGYTF.

The chain uses TRBV28 and TRBJ1-2, with D possibly being TRBD1 (6 bases). Germline-derived CDR1 and CDR2 are MDHEN and SYDVKM. V lost 5 bases and J 12 bases, leaving 16 bases between the germline ends. This CDR3 is 12 amino acids long. The CDR3 region is CASSLPGDPNTF. Written as DNA, the CDR3 is TGTGCCAGCAGTCTACCAGGGGACCCAAACACCTTC.

The chain uses TRBV9 and TRBJ2-5; D is possibly TRBD2 (6 bases). This CDR3 region has 16 residues. Trimming pared 0 bases from V and 0 bases from J, leaving 12 bases between. Germline lookup yields CDR1 SGDLS and CDR2 YYNGEE. CDR3 loop: CASSVDPTGDQETQYF. The CDR3 DNA sequence: TGTGCCAGCAGCGTAGACCCGACGGGGGACCAAGAGACCCAGTACTTC.

The gene calls are TRBV4-3 and TRBJ2-2; TRBD1 aligns across 9 bases. Germline trimming cut 0 bases from V and 5 bases from J; bases unmatched to any gene: 4. CDR3 length: 16 amino acids. CDR1 LGHNA and CDR2 YSLEER come from the germline V gene. CDR3 residues: CASSQETGGTTGELFF. CDR3 nucleotides: TGCGCCAGCAGCCAAGAAACAGGGGGCACGACCGGGGAGCTGTTTTTT.

This chain joins TRBV5-1 and TRBJ2-5, with 11 bases fitting TRBD2. Unmatched junction bases numbered 9, after V lost 0 bases and J lost 5 bases. This CDR3 spans 17 amino acids. The germline V gene encodes CDR1 SGHRS and CDR2 YFSETQ. CDR3 coding DNA: TGCGCCAGCAGCTTGGCCGTAGCGGGGGGGCCGGGGGAGACCCAGTACTTC. Translating it yields CASSLAVAGGPGETQYF.

The chain links TRBV10-3 to TRBJ2-1; D possibly corresponds to TRBD1 (6 bases). V lost 3 bases, J lost 4 bases, and 19 bases lay in between. Germline CDR1 reads ENHRY; CDR2 reads SYGVKD. The CDR3 covers 17 residues. The CDR3 nucleotides read TGTGCCATCAGTGAACGAGGGGGACATACCCCATACAATGAGCAGTTCTTC. Residues: CAISERGGHTPYNEQFF.

The rearrangement links TRBV9 to TRBJ2-1, with TRBD2 as a possible D gene (5 bases). Germline loops: CDR1 SGDLS, CDR2 YYNGEE. The CDR3 consists of 11 residues. Trimming removed 7 bases from V and 3 bases from J, with 5 bases in between. CDR3 sequence: CASGSYNEQFF. The DNA of the CDR3 is TGTGCCAGCGGGAGCTACAATGAGCAGTTCTTC.

The chain joins TRBV28 to TRBJ2-7, with 9 nucleotides matching TRBD2. CDR1 is MDHEN and CDR2 is SYDVKM in the germline V gene. The V and J ends lost 6 bases and 3 bases, in that order; junction bases with no gene match: 9. The length of the CDR3 is 15 residues. The CDR3 region has the DNA TGTGCCAGCAGCCTTAGCGGGGGAGGGGACTACGAGCAGTACTTC. Amino acids: CASSLSGGGDYEQYF.

The genes are TRBV11-3 and TRBJ2-3, with 14 bases fitting TRBD2. This CDR3 is built from 16 residues. Germline CDR1 is SGHNT and CDR2 is YENEEA. V shed 4 bases and J 6 bases; nucleotides not matched to a gene: 6. CDR3 sequence: CASSSGLAGDLDTQYF. CDR3 nucleotide sequence: TGTGCCAGCAGCTCGGGACTAGCGGGAGATCTCGATACGCAGTATTTT.

The chain has TRBV7-8 and TRBJ2-3, with 8 bases that match TRBD2. J was trimmed by 2 bases and V by 6 bases; bases with no gene match: 13. The germline V gene has CDR1 SGHVS and CDR2 FQNEAQ. This CDR3 is 17 amino acids long. CDR3 sequence: CASRTIEAGGPTDTQYF. CDR3 nucleotide sequence: TGTGCCAGCAGGACTATTGAGGCGGGGGGACCCACAGATACGCAGTATTTT.

The V gene is TRBV7-9, the J gene TRBJ2-2; D remains unclear. The CDR3 sequence is 15 residues long. V was pared by 2 bases and J by 4 bases, with 11 bases between. The germline gives CDR1 SEHNR, CDR2 FQNEAQ (reference sequence). CDR3 residues: CASSLPRVPTGELFF. The CDR3 nucleotides read TGTGCCAGCAGCTTACCCCGTGTTCCCACCGGGGAGCTGTTTTTT. The full variable domain, its missing parts supplied by reference TRBV7-9 and TRBJ2-2, is DTGVSQNPRHKITKRGQNVTFRCDPISEHNRLYWYRQTLGQGPEFLTYFQNEAQLEKSRLLSDRFSAERPKGSFSTLEIQRTEQGDSAMYLCASSLPRVPTGELFFGEGSRLTVL.

The genes are TRBV4-3 and TRBJ2-7, with TRBD2 identical over 8 bases. V was clipped by 0 bases and J by 2 bases; unmatched bases: 9. The CDR3 length is 17 residues. Germline V CDR1 and CDR2: LGHNA, YSLEER. The CDR3 DNA follows: TGCGCCAGCAGCCAAGATCCTTCTCGGGGGGGCCCCTACGAGCAGTACTTC. It translates to CASSQDPSRGGPYEQYF.

The chain links TRBV6-6 to TRBJ1-1; TRBD1 agrees at 7 bases. The CDR3 consists of 14 residues. Trimming removed 4 bases from V and 5 bases from J; junction bases left unmatched: 7. Germline V CDR1 and CDR2: MNHNY, SVGAGI (reference sequence). The CDR3 DNA sequence: TGTGCCAGCAGTTTCGCAGGGGGTTGGACTGAAGCTTTCTTT. Residues: CASSFAGGWTEAFF.

This clone was observed a few times. The chain joins TRBV28 to TRBJ2-3; TRBD2 is a possible D gene (5 bases). The CDR3 totals 15 residues. Germline CDR1 reads MDHEN; CDR2 reads SYDVKM. The V end lost 8 bases, the J end lost 6 bases, and 21 bases lay between the germline ends. CDR3 in DNA: TGTGCCAGCTTCCCCAGCGGACGCCGTGGGGATACGCAGTATTTT. It encodes CASFPSGRRGDTQYF.

The V gene is TRBV7-9, the J gene TRBJ1-5; no definite D call. Trimming left V 4 bases short and J 5 bases short, with 12 bases between. The CDR3 loop spans 14 amino acids. Germline V lookup: CDR1 SEHNR, CDR2 FQNEAQ (reference sequence). The CDR3 DNA reads as TGTGCCAGCAGCTCAGGCGGGATCGATCAGCCCCAGCATTTT. Protein sequence: CASSSGGIDQPQHF.

The chain combines TRBV7-2 with TRBJ2-5, with D tentatively TRBD2 (5 bases). Trimming removed 0 bases from V and 5 bases from J, with 10 bases in between. There are 14 residues in the CDR3. In germline, CDR1 is SGHTA, CDR2 FQGNSA. For the CDR3, the DNA is TGTGCCAGCAGCTTAGCCGGGCAGCGGGAGACCCAGTACTTC. Amino acid sequence: CASSLAGQRETQYF.

The V gene is TRBV7-9, the J gene TRBJ2-1, with 7 nucleotides matching TRBD2. J was trimmed by 1 base and V by 6 bases; bases with no gene match: 6. Germline assignment: CDR1 SEHNR and CDR2 FQNEAQ (reference sequence). This CDR3 has 15 residues. The CDR3 region is CASSTGGSSYNEQFF. The CDR3 coding sequence is TGTGCCAGCAGTACGGGGGGAAGTTCCTACAATGAGCAGTTCTTC. The variable domain in full, with the rest retrieved from reference TRBV7-9 and TRBJ2-1, is DTGVSQNPRHKITKRGQNVTFRCDPISEHNRLYWYRQTLGQGPEFLTYFQNEAQLEKSRLLSDRFSAERPKGSFSTLEIQRTEQGDSAMYLCASSTGGSSYNEQFFGPGTRLTVL.

This clone was recorded once. The CDR3 nucleotides are TGTGCCTGGAGCGAGGGACTAGCGGGAGGCTCGACCTACGAGCAGTACTTC. It yields the protein CAWSEGLAGGSTYEQYF. The chain is built from TRBV30 and TRBJ2-7; TRBD2 agrees at 15 bases. V dropped 3 bases and J dropped 2; count of bases not matched to a gene: 8. The germline V gene has CDR1 GTSNPN and CDR2 SVGIG (reference sequence). CDR3 length: 17 amino acids.

The genes are TRBV4-1 and TRBJ1-3, with TRBD1 matching 8 bases. This CDR3 spans 16 amino acids. The J segment lost 4 bases and the V segment lost 1 base, leaving 6 bases of the junction unmatched. In germline, CDR1 is MGHRA, CDR2 YSYEKL. CDR3 DNA sequence: TGCGCCAGCAGCCAAGGGCAGGGGGCGAGCGGAAACACCATATATTTT. Its protein is CASSQGQGASGNTIYF.

V gene TRBV9 combines with J gene TRBJ1-2; 10 positions agree with TRBD1. The CDR3 totals 15 residues. Unmatched junction bases numbered 6, after V lost 2 bases and J lost 5 bases. Germline values: CDR1 SGDLS, CDR2 YYNGEE. This CDR3 is CASSVTGGAWYGYTF. The CDR3 region has the DNA TGTGCCAGCAGCGTGACAGGGGGCGCGTGGTATGGCTACACCTTC.

The chain has TRBV6-5 and TRBJ1-6; D remains ambiguous. The CDR3 covers 14 residues. The V gene's germline CDR1 is MNHEY and CDR2 SVGAGI. Trimming left V 6 bases short and J 6 bases short, with 12 bases between. The CDR3 sequence is CASREGIVNSPLHF. The CDR3 region has the DNA TGTGCCAGCAGGGAGGGAATAGTTAATTCACCCCTCCACTTT.

J is TRBJ1-2 and V is TRBV6-4, with D perhaps matching TRBD1 (6 bases). Germline loops: CDR1 MRHNA, CDR2 SNTAGT. The CDR3 spans 13 residues. V was clipped by 0 bases and J by 7 bases, with 9 bases between them. The CDR3 protein is CASSDSGASGYTF. The CDR3 nucleotides are TGTGCCAGCAGTGACTCGGGGGCCTCTGGCTACACCTTC.

The chain links TRBV4-3 to TRBJ2-7, with 11 bases fitting TRBD1. CDR3 length equals 15 residues. CDR1 and CDR2 (germline): LGHNA, YSLEER. Trimming took 3 bases from V and 2 from J; bases not matched to a gene: 3. CDR3 sequence (DNA): TGCGCCAGCAGCCAGGACAGGGGGCGAGCCTACGAGCAGTACTTC. Residues: CASSQDRGRAYEQYF.